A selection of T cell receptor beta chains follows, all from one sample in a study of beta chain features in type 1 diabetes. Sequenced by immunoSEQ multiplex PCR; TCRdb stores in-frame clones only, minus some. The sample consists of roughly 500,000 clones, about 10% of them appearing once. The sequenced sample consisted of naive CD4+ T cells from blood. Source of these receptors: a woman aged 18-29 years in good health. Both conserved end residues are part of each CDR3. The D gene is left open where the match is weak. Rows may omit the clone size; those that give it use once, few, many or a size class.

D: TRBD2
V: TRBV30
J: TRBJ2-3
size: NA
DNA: TGTGCCTGGAGTGTACAGGGACGGAGACTAGCGGGAGGTACCACAGATACGCAGTATTTT
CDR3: CAWSVQGRRLAGGTTDTQYF

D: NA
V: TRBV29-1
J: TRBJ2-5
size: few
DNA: TGCAGCGTTGAAGACAGGGGCCAAGAGACCCAGTACTTC
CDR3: CSVEDRGQETQYF

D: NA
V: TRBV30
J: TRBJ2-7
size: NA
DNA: TGTGCCTGGAGGATCTTGGGGGCGATGGGCTACGAGCAGTACTTC
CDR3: CAWRILGAMGYEQYF

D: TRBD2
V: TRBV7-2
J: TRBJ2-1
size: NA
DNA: TGTGCCAGCAGAGAAAATGGCAGACTAGCCAATGAGCAGTTCTTC
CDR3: CASRENGRLANEQFF

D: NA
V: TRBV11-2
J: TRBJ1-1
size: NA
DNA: TGTGCCAGCAGCTGGCTCCCGGTGGGCACTGAAGCTTTCTTT
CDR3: CASSWLPVGTEAFF

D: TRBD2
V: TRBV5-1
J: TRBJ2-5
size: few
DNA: TGCGCCAGCAGCTCGGATAGAGGACTAGCGGGAGAGTACTTC
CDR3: CASSSDRGLAGEYF

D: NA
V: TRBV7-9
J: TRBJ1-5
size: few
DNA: TGTGCCAGCAGCTTAGTCGGGGACAATCAGCCCCAGCATTTT
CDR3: CASSLVGDNQPQHF

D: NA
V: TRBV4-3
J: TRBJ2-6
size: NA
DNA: TGCGCCAGCAGCCAAGCGACTGGGGCCAACGTCCTGACTTTC
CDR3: CASSQATGANVLTF

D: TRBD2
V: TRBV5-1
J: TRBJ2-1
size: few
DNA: TGCGCCAGCAGCTTGGCGCCTAGCGGGGACAATGAGCAGTTCTTC
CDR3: CASSLAPSGDNEQFF

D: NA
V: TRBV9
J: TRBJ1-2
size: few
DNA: TGTGCCAGCAGCATGGGTCCTGGTTACACCTTC
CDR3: CASSMGPGYTF

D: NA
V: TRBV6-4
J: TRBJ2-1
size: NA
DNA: TGTGCCAGCAGTAGTGGAATGGGGGAGCAGTTCTTC
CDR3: CASSSGMGEQFF

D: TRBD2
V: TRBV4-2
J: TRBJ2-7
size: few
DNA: TGTGCCAGCAGCCAAGTAATAGCGGGAGGGTACGAGCAGTACTTC
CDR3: CASSQVIAGGYEQYF

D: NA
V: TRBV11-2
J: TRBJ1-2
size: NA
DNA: TGTGCCAGCAGCTTCCAGGGTTCCGGCTATGGCTACACCTTC
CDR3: CASSFQGSGYGYTF

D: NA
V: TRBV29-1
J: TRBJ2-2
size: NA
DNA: TGCAGCGTCGGAGGAGGGACCACCGGGGAGCTGTTTTTT
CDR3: CSVGGGTTGELFF

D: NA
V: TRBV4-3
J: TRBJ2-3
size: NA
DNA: TGCGCCAGCAGCCAAGATCTTTCGGGGGGCGGTTCAGATACGCAGTATTTT
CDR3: CASSQDLSGGGSDTQYF

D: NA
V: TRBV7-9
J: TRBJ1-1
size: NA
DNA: TGTGCCAGCAGCTTAGCGGATCGACGGAGTGCTGCAGCTTTCTTT
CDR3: CASSLADRRSAAAFF

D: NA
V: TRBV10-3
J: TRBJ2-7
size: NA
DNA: TGTGCCATCAGTACGCAATGGGGGAAACCGAACTACGAGCAGTACTTC
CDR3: CAISTQWGKPNYEQYF

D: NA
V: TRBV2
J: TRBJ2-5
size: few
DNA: TGTGCCAGCTCAGGCAACCAAGAGACCCAGTACTTC
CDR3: CASSGNQETQYF

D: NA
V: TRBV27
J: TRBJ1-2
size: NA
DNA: TGTGCCACCAGGCGGTCGTCAGGGTATGGCTACACCTTC
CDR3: CATRRSSGYGYTF

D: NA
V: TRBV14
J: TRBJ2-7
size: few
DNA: TGTGCCAGCAGCCCCCAGGGGAGTTCCTACGAGCAGTACTTC
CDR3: CASSPQGSSYEQYF

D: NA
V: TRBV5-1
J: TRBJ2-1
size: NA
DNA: TGCGCCAGCAGCTCTCGCCATGAGCAGTTCTTC
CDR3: CASSSRHEQFF

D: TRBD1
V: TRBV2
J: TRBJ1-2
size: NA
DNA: TGTGCCAGCAGTGGGGACAGGGTCTTCGGCTACACCTTC
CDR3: CASSGDRVFGYTF

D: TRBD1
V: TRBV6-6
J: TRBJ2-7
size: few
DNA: TGTGCCAGCAAAAGGGGGCTGCTCTGGGAGCAGTACTTC
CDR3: CASKRGLLWEQYF

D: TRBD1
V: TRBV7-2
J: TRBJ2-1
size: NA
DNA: TGTGCCAGCTCGGGACAGGGTGCCTACAATGAGCAGTTCTTC
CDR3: CASSGQGAYNEQFF

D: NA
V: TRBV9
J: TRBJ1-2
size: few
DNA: TGTGCCAGCAGCGTAGCTACAGGGCGAGACGGCTACACCTTC
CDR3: CASSVATGRDGYTF

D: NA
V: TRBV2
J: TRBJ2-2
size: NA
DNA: TGTGCCAGCAACCAGGGGTCTTACACCGGGGAGCTGTTTTTT
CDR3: CASNQGSYTGELFF

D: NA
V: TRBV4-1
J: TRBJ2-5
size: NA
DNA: TGCGCCAGCAGCCAAGTAAGCAGGGTAGAGACCCAGTACTTC
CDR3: CASSQVSRVETQYF

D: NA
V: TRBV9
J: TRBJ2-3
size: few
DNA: TGTGCCAGCAGCCCTCGACCCTGGACTGTCGGACACCGCACAGATACGCAGTATTTT
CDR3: CASSPRPWTVGHRTDTQYF

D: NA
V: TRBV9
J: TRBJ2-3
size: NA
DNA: TGTGCCAGCAGCGTCGGAATTAGCACAGATACGCAGTATTTT
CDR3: CASSVGISTDTQYF

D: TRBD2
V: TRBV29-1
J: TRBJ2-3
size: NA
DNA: TGCAGCGTGGGGGGACTAGCGGGAGTCACAGATACGCAGTATTTT
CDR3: CSVGGLAGVTDTQYF

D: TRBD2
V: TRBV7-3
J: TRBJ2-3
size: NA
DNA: TGTGCCAGCAGCTTACGAGCTAGCGGAGGGGAGGTTACGCAGTATTTT
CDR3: CASSLRASGGEVTQYF

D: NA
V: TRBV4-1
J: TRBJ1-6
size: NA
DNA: TGCGCCAGCAGCCACCCCCCAGAGGGTAGGGTGAGTTCACCCCTCCACTTT
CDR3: CASSHPPEGRVSSPLHF

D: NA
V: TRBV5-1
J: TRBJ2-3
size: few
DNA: TGCGCCAGCAGGCCCAGCAGCGGACCTAGCACAGATACGCAGTATTTT
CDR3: CASRPSSGPSTDTQYF

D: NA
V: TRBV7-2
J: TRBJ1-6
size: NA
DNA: TGTGCCAGCAGCTTAGTCCAGGGGACGCCACCCCTCCACTTT
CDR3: CASSLVQGTPPLHF

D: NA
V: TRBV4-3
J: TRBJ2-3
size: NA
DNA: TGCGCCAGCAGCCCCAAAGGAGGGGTCACAGATACGCAGTATTTT
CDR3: CASSPKGGVTDTQYF

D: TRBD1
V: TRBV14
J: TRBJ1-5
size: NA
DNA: TGTGCCAGCAGCCGGACAGGGGGAGATAGCAATCAGCCCCAGCATTTT
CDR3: CASSRTGGDSNQPQHF

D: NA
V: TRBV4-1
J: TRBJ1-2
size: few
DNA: TGCGCCAGCAGCTCGATTGAAGGGGATGGCTACACCTTC
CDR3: CASSSIEGDGYTF

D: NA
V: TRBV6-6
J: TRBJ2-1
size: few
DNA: TGTGCCAGCAGTCGCACACTAGTGTATGAGCAGTTCTTC
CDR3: CASSRTLVYEQFF

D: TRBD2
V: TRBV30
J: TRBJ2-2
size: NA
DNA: TGTGCCTGGAGTGTGCTACGGACTAGCGGGAACACCGGGGAGCTGTTTTTT
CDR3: CAWSVLRTSGNTGELFF

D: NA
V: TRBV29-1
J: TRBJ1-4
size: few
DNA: TGCAGCGTTCTCGAGGCGCGGAGGGGTTTACTGTTTTTT
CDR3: CSVLEARRGLLFF

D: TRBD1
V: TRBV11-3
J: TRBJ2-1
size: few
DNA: TGTGCCAGCAGCACACGACAGGGGGCTGGTGAGCAGTTCTTC
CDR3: CASSTRQGAGEQFF

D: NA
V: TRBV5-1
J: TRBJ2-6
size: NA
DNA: TGCGCCAGCAGCGCCCCAAGCTCTGGGGCCAACGTCCTGACTTTC
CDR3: CASSAPSSGANVLTF

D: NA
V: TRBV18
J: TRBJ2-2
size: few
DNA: TGTGCCAGCTCATCAGGGGCGTTGAGTACCGGGGAGCTGTTTTTT
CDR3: CASSSGALSTGELFF

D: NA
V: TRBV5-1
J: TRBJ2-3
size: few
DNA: TGCGCCAGCAGCTTGGAGGGGTACACAGATACGCAGTATTTT
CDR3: CASSLEGYTDTQYF

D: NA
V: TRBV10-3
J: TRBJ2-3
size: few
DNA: TGTGCCATCAGCCCCGAGGATACGCAGTATTTT
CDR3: CAISPEDTQYF

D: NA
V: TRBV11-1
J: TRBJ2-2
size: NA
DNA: TGTGCCAGCAGCTTAGAGCTGGCCACAAACACCGGGGAGCTGTTTTTT
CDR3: CASSLELATNTGELFF

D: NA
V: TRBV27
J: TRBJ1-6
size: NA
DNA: TGTGCCAGCAGTGAACAGGGCTACAATTCACCCCTCCACTTT
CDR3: CASSEQGYNSPLHF

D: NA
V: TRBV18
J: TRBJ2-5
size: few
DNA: TGTGCCAGCTCACCACCGGGATTGGAGACCCAGTACTTC
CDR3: CASSPPGLETQYF

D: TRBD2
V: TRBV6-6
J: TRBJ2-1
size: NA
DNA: TGTGCCAGCATCCTAGCGGGAGTTGATGAGCAGTTCTTC
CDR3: CASILAGVDEQFF

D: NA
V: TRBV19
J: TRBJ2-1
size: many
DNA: TGTGCCAGTACATCGGGATTGAATGAGCAGTTCTTC
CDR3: CASTSGLNEQFF

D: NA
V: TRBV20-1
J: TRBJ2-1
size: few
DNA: TGCAGTGCCCTTCTTGAGCAGTTCTTC
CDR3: CSALLEQFF